A selection of T cell receptor beta chains follows, all from one sample in a study of shared clonotypes between healthy human individuals. Method: immunoSEQ multiplex PCR; TCRdb's copy keeps in-frame clones and lacks some. The sample gives about 680,000 clones, 55% to 85% of which show up once; roughly 2% is in the top ten. Material: memory CD4+ T cells sorted from blood. The source of these receptors is a woman in her twenties or thirties in good health. Both conserved end residues are part of each CDR3. D genes are given only for firm matches. Expanded clones are given a class, and other clones once, few, many or no size at all.

TRBJ2-7	TRBV7-9	.	TRBD2	CASSRPDGTSHRYF	TGTGCCAGCAGCCGTCCCGACGGGACTAGTCATCGGTACTTC
TRBJ1-2	TRBV30	.	.	CAWRALYRGGYGYTF	TGTGCCTGGAGAGCACTCTATAGAGGCGGGTATGGCTACACCTTC
TRBJ2-3	TRBV5-1	.	TRBD2	CASSFSPPGLATDTQYF	TGCGCCAGCAGCTTCTCTCCCCCGGGACTAGCAACAGATACGCAGTATTTT
TRBJ2-2	TRBV28	.	.	CASTLRRPGELFF	TGTGCCAGCACCTTAAGGCGCCCCGGGGAGCTGTTTTTT
TRBJ2-1	TRBV20-1	.	.	CSANLEYEQFF	TGCAGTGCTAATCTTGAATATGAGCAGTTCTTC
TRBJ1-1	TRBV20-1	.	.	CSAREAFF	TGCAGTGCTAGAGAAGCTTTCTTT
TRBJ1-2	TRBV25-1	.	TRBD1	CASSSNGQDYGYTF	TGTGCCAGCAGCTCAAACGGACAGGACTATGGCTACACCTTC
TRBJ2-1	TRBV28	few	.	CASWARSSYNEQFF	TGTGCCAGCTGGGCCAGAAGCTCCTACAATGAGCAGTTCTTC
TRBJ1-5	TRBV19	few	.	CASSRSFNQPQHF	TGTGCCAGTAGTAGGTCCTTCAATCAGCCCCAGCATTTT
TRBJ2-7	TRBV11-2	few	.	CASSPREGAYEQYF	TGTGCCAGCAGCCCCCGAGAGGGTGCCTACGAGCAGTACTTC
TRBJ1-5	TRBV12-2	.	.	CASRLDFEPQHF	TGTGCAAGTCGCTTAGATTTCGAGCCCCAGCATTTT
TRBJ1-5	TRBV28	.	.	CASSLWGTNQPQHF	TGTGCCAGCAGTTTATGGGGGACCAATCAGCCCCAGCATTTT
TRBJ2-6	TRBV5-5	.	.	CASNYAGANVLTF	TGTGCCAGCAATTACGCTGGGGCCAACGTCCTGACTTTC
TRBJ2-3	TRBV25-1	.	TRBD2	CASSDDASGRGTDTQYF	TGTGCCAGCAGTGACGATGCTAGCGGGAGAGGAACAGATACGCAGTATTTT
TRBJ2-2	TRBV19	.	.	CASSIRALANTGELFF	TGTGCCAGTAGTATTAGGGCACTAGCGAACACCGGGGAGCTGTTTTTT
TRBJ2-3	TRBV9	once	.	CASSPQEHTDTQYF	TGTGCCAGCAGCCCACAGGAGCACACAGATACGCAGTATTTT
TRBJ1-5	TRBV18	few	.	CASSPQDESPQHF	TGTGCCAGCTCACCGCAGGATGAATCGCCCCAGCATTTT
TRBJ2-1	TRBV6-6	once	.	CASSYSRPSYNEQFF	TGTGCCAGCAGCTACAGCCGCCCGTCCTACAATGAGCAGTTCTTC
TRBJ1-2	TRBV2	.	TRBD1	CASITQGGGYTF	TGTGCCAGCATTACACAGGGGGGGGGCTACACCTTC
TRBJ2-3	TRBV7-6	.	.	CASSSRPGTDTQYF	TGTGCCAGCAGCTCGCGACCTGGCACAGATACGCAGTATTTT
TRBJ2-7	TRBV28	once	.	CASSSPAGSLSEQYF	TGTGCCAGCAGTTCTCCGGCGGGAAGCCTCAGCGAGCAGTACTTC
TRBJ2-3	TRBV19	.	TRBD2	CASTIAGGTDTQYF	TGTGCCAGTACCATAGCGGGGGGCACAGATACGCAGTATTTT
TRBJ2-7	TRBV11-2	.	TRBD2	CASSLGGGSGRAHEQYF	TGTGCCAGCAGCTTAGGAGGCGGTAGCGGGAGAGCTCACGAGCAGTACTTC
TRBJ1-2	TRBV28	.	.	CASSLGLSSGAGGYTF	TGTGCCAGCAGTTTAGGTCTCTCATCGGGGGCCGGCGGCTACACCTTC